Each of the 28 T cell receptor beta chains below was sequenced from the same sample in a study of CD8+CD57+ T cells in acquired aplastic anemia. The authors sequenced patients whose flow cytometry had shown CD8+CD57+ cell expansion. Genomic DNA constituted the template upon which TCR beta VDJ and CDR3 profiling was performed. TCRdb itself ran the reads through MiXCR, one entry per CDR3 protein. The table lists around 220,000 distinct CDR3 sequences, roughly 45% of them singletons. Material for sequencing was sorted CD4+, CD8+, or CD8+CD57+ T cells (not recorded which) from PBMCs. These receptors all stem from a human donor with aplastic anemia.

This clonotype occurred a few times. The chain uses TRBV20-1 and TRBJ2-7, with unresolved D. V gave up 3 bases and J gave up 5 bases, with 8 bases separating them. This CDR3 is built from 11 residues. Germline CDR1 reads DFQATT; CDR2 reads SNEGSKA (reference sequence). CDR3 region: CSARSLHEQYF. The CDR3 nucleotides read TGCAGTGCTAGGTCCCTACACGAGCAGTACTTC.

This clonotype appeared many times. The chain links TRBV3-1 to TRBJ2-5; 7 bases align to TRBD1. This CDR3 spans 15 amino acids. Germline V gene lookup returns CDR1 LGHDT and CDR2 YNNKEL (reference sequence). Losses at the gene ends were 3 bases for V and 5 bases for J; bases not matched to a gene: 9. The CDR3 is CASSQTTGMIETQYF. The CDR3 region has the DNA TGTGCCAGCAGCCAGACGACAGGGATGATTGAGACCCAGTACTTC.

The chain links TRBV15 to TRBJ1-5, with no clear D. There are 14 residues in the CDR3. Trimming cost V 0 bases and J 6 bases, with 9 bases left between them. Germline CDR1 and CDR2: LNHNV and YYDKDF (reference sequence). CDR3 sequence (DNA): TGTGCCACCAGCAGAGATCCTGGGAGTCAGCCCCAGCATTTT. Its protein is CATSRDPGSQPQHF. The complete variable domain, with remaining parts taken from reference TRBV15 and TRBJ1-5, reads DAMVIQNPRYQVTQFGKPVTLSCSQTLNHNVMYWYQQKSSQAPKLLFHYYDKDFNNEADTPDNFQSRRPNTSFCFLDIRSPGLGDTAMYLCATSRDPGSQPQHFGDGTRLSIL.

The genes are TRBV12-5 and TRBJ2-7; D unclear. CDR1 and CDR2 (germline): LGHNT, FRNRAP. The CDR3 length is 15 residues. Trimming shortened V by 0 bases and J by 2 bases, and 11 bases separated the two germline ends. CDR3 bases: TGTGCTAGTGGTTTGGTACCATCAGGAACCTACGAGCAGTACTTC. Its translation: CASGLVPSGTYEQYF.

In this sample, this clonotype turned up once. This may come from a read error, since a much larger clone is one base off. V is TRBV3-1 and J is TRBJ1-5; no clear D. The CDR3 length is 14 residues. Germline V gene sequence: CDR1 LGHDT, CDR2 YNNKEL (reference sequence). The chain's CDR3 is CTSSAVHSNQPQHF. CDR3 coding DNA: TGTACCAGCAGCGCAGTGCATAGCAATCAGCCCCAGCATTTT.

The CDR3 reads CASSIFGSDTQYF. The CDR3 coding sequence is TGTGCCAGTAGTATATTCGGTTCAGATACGCAGTATTTT. The J gene is TRBJ2-3, the V gene TRBV19; D is undetermined. The germline gives CDR1 LNHDA, CDR2 SQIVND (reference sequence). The CDR3 is made up of 13 amino acids. V was shortened by 2 bases and J by 4 bases, with 7 bases between the two germline ends.

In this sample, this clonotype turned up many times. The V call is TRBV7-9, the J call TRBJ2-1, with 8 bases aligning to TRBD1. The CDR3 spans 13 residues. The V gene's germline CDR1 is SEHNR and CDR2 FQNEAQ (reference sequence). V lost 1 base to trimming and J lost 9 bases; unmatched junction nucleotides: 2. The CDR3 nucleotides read TGTGCCAGCAGCTTAGTCGACAGGGGTGAGCAGTTCTTC. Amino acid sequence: CASSLVDRGEQFF.

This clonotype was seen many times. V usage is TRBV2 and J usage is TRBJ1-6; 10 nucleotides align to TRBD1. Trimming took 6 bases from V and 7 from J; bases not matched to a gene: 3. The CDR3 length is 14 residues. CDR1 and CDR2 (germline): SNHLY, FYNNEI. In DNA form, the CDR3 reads TGTGCCAGCAGATCGACAGGGGGCAATTCACCCCTCCACTTT. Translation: CASRSTGGNSPLHF.

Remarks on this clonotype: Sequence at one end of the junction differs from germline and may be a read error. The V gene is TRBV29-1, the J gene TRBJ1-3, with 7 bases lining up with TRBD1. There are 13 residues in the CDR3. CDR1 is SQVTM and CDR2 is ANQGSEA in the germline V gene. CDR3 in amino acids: CSVRQGSGITIYF. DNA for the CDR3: TGCAGCGTAAGACAGGGTTCTGGAATCACCATATATTTC.

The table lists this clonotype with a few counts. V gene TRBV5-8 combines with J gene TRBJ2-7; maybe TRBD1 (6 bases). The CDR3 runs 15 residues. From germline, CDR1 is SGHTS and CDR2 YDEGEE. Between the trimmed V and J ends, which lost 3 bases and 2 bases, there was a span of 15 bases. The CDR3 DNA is TGTGCCAGCAGCTACGACAGGTCCGTAGCCTACGAGCAGTACGTC. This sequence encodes CASSYDRSVAYEQYV.

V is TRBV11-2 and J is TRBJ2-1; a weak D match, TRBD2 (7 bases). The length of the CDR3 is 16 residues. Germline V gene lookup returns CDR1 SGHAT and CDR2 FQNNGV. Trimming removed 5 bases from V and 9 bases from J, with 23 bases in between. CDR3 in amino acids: CASSGGGQGGFREQFF. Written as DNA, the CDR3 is TGTGCCAGCAGCGGGGGGGGCCAGGGAGGATTCCGTGAGCAGTTCTTC.

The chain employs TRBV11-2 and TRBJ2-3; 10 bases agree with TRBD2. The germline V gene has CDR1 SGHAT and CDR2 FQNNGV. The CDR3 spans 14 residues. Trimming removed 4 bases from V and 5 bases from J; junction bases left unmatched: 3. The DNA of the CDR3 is TGTGCCAGCAGCTCCCAGCGGGAGGGAGATACGCAGTATTTT. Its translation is CASSSQREGDTQYF. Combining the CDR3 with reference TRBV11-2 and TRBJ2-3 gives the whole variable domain EAGVAQSPRYKIIEKRQSVAFWCNPISGHATLYWYQQILGQGPKLLIQFQNNGVVDDSQLPKDRFSAERLKGVDSTLKIQPAKLEDSAVYLCASSSQREGDTQYFGPGTRLTVL.

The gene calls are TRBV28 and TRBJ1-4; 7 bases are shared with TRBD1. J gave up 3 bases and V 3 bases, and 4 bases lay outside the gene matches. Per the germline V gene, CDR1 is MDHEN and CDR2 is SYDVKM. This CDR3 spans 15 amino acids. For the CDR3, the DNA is TGTGCCAGCAGTTTGGGGCAGGGGGCTAATGAAAAACTGTTTTTT. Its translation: CASSLGQGANEKLFF.

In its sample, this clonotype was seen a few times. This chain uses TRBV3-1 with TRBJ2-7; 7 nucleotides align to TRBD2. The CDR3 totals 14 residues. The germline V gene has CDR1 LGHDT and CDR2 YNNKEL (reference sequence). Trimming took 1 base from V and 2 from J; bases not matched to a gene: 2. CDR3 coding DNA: TGTGCCAGCAGCCAAGGACTAGCTGCCTACGAGCAGTACTTC. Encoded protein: CASSQGLAAYEQYF.

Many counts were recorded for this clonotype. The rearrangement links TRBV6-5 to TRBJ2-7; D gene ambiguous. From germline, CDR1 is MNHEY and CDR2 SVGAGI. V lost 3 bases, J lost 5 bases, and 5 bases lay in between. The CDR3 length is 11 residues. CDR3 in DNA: TGTGCCAGCAGTTATTACAACGAGCAGTACTTC. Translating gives CASSYYNEQYF.

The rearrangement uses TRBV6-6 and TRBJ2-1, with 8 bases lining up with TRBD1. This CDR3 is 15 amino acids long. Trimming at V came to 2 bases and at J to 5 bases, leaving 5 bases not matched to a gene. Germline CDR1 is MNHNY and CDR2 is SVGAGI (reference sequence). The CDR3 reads CASSYQGQDHNEQFF. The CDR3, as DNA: TGTGCCAGCAGTTACCAGGGACAGGACCACAATGAGCAGTTCTTC.

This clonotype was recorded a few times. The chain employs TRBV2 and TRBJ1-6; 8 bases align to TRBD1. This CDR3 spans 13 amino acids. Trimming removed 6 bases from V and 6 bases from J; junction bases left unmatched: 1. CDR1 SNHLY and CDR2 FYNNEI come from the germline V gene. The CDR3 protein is CASRTGANSPLHF. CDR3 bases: TGTGCCAGCAGGACAGGGGCTAATTCACCCCTCCACTTT. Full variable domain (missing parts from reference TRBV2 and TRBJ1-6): EPEVTQTPSHQVTQMGQEVILRCVPISNHLYFYWYRQILGQKVEFLVSFYNNEISEKSEIFDDQFSVERPDGSNFTLKIRSTKLEDSAMYFCASRTGANSPLHFGNGTRLTVT.

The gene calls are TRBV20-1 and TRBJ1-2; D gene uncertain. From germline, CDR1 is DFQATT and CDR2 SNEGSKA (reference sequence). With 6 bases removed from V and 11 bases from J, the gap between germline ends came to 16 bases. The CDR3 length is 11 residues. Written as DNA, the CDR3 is TGCAGTGCCCGTTCCGGCGCGGGGTACACCTTC. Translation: CSARSGAGYTF.

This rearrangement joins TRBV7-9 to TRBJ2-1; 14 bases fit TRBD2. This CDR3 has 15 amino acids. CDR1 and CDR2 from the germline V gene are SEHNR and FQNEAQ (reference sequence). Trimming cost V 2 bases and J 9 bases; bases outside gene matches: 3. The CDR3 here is CASSLLTSGGGEQFF. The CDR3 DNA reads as TGTGCCAGCAGCTTACTGACTAGCGGGGGGGGTGAGCAGTTCTTC.

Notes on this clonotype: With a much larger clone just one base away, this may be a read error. The CDR3 DNA reads as TGTGCCAGCAGCCATGGGACTACCTGTAATTCACCCCTCCACTTT. Protein sequence: CASSHGTTCNSPLHF. This chain joins TRBV5-8 and TRBJ1-6; maybe TRBD1 (5 bases). Germline-derived CDR1 and CDR2 are SGHTS and YDEGEE. V lost 4 bases to trimming and J lost 6 bases, with 14 bases between them. CDR3 length: 15 amino acids.

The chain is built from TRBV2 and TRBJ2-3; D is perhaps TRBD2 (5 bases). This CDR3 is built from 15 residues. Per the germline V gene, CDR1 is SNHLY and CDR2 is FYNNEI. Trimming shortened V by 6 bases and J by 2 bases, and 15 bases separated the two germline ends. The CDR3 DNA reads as TGTGCCAGCAGCGACGGGGTTCCTAACACAGATACGCAGTATTTT. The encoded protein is CASSDGVPNTDTQYF.

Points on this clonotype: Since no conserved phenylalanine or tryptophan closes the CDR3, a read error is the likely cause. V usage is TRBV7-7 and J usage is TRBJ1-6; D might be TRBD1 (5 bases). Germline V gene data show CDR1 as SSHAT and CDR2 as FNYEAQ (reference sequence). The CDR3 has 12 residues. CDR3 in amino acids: CASSLGLGALHL. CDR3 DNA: TGTGCTAGCAGCTTAGGATTGGGGGCCCTCCACCTT.

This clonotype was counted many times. CDR3 coding DNA: TGTGCCAGCAGCTTACGGGGGCTTCCTTTCTTT. Translation: CASSLRGLPFF. V and J are TRBV7-8 and TRBJ1-1; perhaps TRBD1 as D (6 bases). The V gene's germline CDR1 is SGHVS and CDR2 FQNEAQ. This CDR3 is built from 11 residues. Trimming removed 2 bases at V and 12 bases at J, with 10 bases between.

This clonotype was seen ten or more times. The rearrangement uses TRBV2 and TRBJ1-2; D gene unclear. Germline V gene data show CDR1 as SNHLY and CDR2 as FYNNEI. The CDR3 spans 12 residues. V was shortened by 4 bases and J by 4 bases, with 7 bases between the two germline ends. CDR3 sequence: CASSVSAYGYTF. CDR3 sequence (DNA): TGTGCCAGCAGTGTATCCGCCTATGGCTACACCTTC.

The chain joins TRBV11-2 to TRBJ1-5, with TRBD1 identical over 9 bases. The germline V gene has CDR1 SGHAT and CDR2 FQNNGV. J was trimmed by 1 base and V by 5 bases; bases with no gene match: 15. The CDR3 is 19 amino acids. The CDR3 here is CASSREGQGSELSNQPQHF. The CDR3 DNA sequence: TGTGCCAGCAGCCGGGAAGGACAGGGGTCCGAGTTGAGCAATCAGCCCCAGCATTTT. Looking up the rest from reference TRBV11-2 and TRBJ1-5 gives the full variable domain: EAGVAQSPRYKIIEKRQSVAFWCNPISGHATLYWYQQILGQGPKLLIQFQNNGVVDDSQLPKDRFSAERLKGVDSTLKIQPAKLEDSAVYLCASSREGQGSELSNQPQHFGDGTRLSIL.

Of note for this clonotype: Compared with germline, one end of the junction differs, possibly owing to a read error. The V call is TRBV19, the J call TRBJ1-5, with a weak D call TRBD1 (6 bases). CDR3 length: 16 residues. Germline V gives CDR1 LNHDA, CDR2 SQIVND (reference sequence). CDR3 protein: CASSPTGTTRHQPQHF. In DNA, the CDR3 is TGTGCCAGTAGCCCTACTGGGACAACCAGGCATCAGCCTCAGCATTTT.

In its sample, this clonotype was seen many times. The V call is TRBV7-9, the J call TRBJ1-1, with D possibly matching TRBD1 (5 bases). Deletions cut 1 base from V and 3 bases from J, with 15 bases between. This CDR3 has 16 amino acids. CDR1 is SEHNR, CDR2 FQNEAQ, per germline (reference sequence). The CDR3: CASSLDTGLGDTEAFF. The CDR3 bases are TGTGCCAGCAGCTTAGATACAGGCCTCGGGGACACTGAAGCTTTCTTT.

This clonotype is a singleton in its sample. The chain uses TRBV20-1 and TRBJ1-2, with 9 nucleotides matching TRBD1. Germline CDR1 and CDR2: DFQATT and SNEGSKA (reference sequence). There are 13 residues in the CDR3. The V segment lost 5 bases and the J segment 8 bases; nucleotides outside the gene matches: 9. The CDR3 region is CSAGTGTGQGYTF. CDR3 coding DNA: TGCAGTGCTGGTACCGGGACAGGGCAAGGCTACACCTTC.